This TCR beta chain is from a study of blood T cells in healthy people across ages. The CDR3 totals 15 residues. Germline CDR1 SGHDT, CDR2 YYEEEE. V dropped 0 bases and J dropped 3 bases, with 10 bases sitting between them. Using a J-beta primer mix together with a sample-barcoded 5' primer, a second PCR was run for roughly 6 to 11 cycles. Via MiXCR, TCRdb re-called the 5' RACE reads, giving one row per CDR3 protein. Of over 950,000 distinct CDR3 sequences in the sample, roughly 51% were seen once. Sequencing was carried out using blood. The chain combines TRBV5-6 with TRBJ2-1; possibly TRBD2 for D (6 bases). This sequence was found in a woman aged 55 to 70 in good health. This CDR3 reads CASSLARGFYNEQFF. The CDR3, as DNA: TGTGCCAGCAGCTTGGCCCGGGGGTTCTACAATGAGCAGTTCTTC.